The 32 T cell receptor beta chains reported below all come from one sample, sequenced in a study of blood T cells in healthy people across ages. A sample-barcoded 5' primer and a J-beta primer mix were used in a second PCR of roughly 7 to 11 cycles. TCRdb used MiXCR to reprocess the 5' RACE reads, holding one entry per CDR3 protein. The table has over a million distinct CDR3 sequences, over 35% seen once. The sequencing sample was made of blood. Receptor source: a woman aged 55-70 years in good health.

The chain has TRBV5-6 and TRBJ2-1; no clear D. The CDR3 runs 13 residues. CDR1 SGHDT and CDR2 YYEEEE come from the germline V gene. V lost 0 bases and J lost 10, with 11 bases in between. CDR3 sequence (DNA): TGTGCCAGCAGCTTGGGTGACACCTACGAGCAGTTCTTC. This translates into CASSLGDTYEQFF.

CDR3 amino acids: CASSLSGVNTGELFF. The CDR3 DNA sequence: TGTGCCAGCAGTTTGAGCGGGGTTAACACCGGGGAGCTGTTTTTT. V usage is TRBV12-3 or TRBV12-4 and J usage is TRBJ2-2; 7 bases fit TRBD2. The CDR3 has 15 residues. The trim removed 3 bases at V and 2 bases at J, leaving 3 bases unmatched.

With respect to this clonotype: Being one base from a much bigger clone, this may be a read error. The genes are TRBV27 and TRBJ2-3; D remains ambiguous. The length of the CDR3 is 11 residues. The germline V gene encodes CDR1 MNHEY and CDR2 SMNVEV (reference sequence). Deletions cut 7 bases from V and 4 bases from J, with 6 bases between. The DNA for the CDR3 is TGTGCCAGCATGTTGGCAGATACGCAGTATTTT. It specifies CASMLADTQYF.

The chain's CDR3 is CSAPDRHEQYF. CDR3 in DNA: TGCAGTGCACCTGACAGGCATGAGCAGTACTTC. The J gene is TRBJ2-7, the V gene TRBV20-1, with D maybe TRBD1 (6 bases). Germline CDR1 is DFQATT and CDR2 is SNEGSKA (reference sequence). The V gene lost 6 bases and the J gene lost 7 bases, with 13 bases spanning the gap. The CDR3 sequence is 11 residues long.

This clonotype has just a few counts. V is TRBV12-3 or TRBV12-4 and J is TRBJ2-1; 14 bases fit TRBD2. The CDR3 runs 15 residues. The V and J ends lost 6 bases and 7 bases, in that order; junction bases with no gene match: 5. The CDR3 DNA sequence: TGTGCCAGCAGCCGTGGACTAGCGGGAGGTAATGAGCAGTTCTTC. Translated: CASSRGLAGGNEQFF.

This clonotype was seen only a few times. The chain couples TRBV29-1 to TRBJ1-1, with D unclear. Trimming removed 4 bases at V and 0 bases at J, with 6 bases between. Per germline, CDR1 SQVTM and CDR2 ANQGSEA. The CDR3 runs 12 residues. The CDR3 protein is CSVGVVNTEAFF. The CDR3 bases are TGCAGCGTTGGGGTGGTGAACACTGAAGCTTTCTTT.

The V and J genes are TRBV5-1 and TRBJ1-1, with TRBD1 identical over 10 bases. This CDR3 comprises 13 residues. With V trimmed by 4 bases and J by 6 bases, 3 bases remained unmatched. Per the germline V gene, CDR1 is SGHRS and CDR2 is YFSETQ. The CDR3 sequence: CASSQGTGAEAFF. CDR3 DNA sequence: TGCGCCAGCAGCCAAGGGACAGGGGCTGAAGCTTTCTTT.

This clonotype was recorded many times. The chain uses TRBV29-1 and TRBJ2-1; D gene unclear. Germline loops: CDR1 SQVTM, CDR2 ANQGSEA. V lost 4 bases and J 8 bases, leaving 3 bases between the germline ends. The CDR3 has 9 residues. The CDR3 spells CSVGHEQFF. The CDR3 DNA sequence: TGCAGCGTTGGTCATGAGCAGTTCTTC.

In this sample, this clonotype turned up many times. The chain couples TRBV11-1 to TRBJ2-7, with TRBD2 identical over 10 bases. The germline gives CDR1 SGHAT, CDR2 FQDESV (reference sequence). The CDR3 covers 17 residues. The V segment lost 1 base and the J segment 1 base; nucleotides outside the gene matches: 7. DNA of the CDR3: TGTGCCAGCAGCTTAGAGGCTAGCGGGAGCGTATCCTACGAGCAGTACTTC. The encoded protein is CASSLEASGSVSYEQYF.

This chain joins TRBV15 and TRBJ1-5; 7 positions match TRBD1. Germline CDR1 reads LNHNV; CDR2 reads YYDKDF (reference sequence). The CDR3 covers 14 residues. The ends lost 8 bases at V and 4 bases at J; junction bases unmatched: 8. This chain's CDR3 is CATGRTGKNQPQHF. Here the CDR3 DNA reads TGTGCCACCGGGAGGACAGGAAAGAATCAGCCCCAGCATTTT.

The chain employs TRBV20-1 and TRBJ2-4; D might be TRBD1 or TRBD2, each matching 5 bases. Germline CDR1 reads DFQATT; CDR2 reads SNEGSKA (reference sequence). V was pared by 6 bases and J by 2 bases, with 11 bases between. This CDR3 has 13 amino acids. CDR3 region: CSAGDLTKNIQYF. The DNA for the CDR3 is TGCAGTGCGGGGGACCTTACCAAAAACATTCAGTACTTC.

This clonotype has only a few counts. This chain uses TRBV6-1 with TRBJ2-3, with unresolved D. Trimming took 1 base from V and 8 from J, leaving 16 bases between them. CDR1 MNHNS and CDR2 SASEGT come from the germline V gene. The CDR3 is 15 residues long. CDR3 sequence reads: CASSEDRTPRTTQYF. The CDR3 region has the DNA TGTGCCAGCAGTGAAGACCGGACCCCACGGACTACGCAGTATTTT.

The V gene is TRBV27, the J gene TRBJ1-4; possibly TRBD1 for D (6 bases). CDR1 is MNHEY and CDR2 is SMNVEV in the germline V gene (reference sequence). V shed 5 bases and J shed 4 bases, with 11 bases lying between them. CDR3 length: 14 amino acids. Here the CDR3 DNA reads TGTGCCAGCAGTCAAGGACAGTTTAATGAAAAACTGTTTTTT. This sequence encodes CASSQGQFNEKLFF.

This clonotype was observed many times. In DNA form, the CDR3 reads TGTGCCAGCAGCTTATCCACTAGCACAGATACGCAGTATTTT. This encodes CASSLSTSTDTQYF. The chain carries TRBV7-3 and TRBJ2-3; D unclear. V was cut by 2 bases and J by 0 bases, with 6 bases left in between. Germline-derived CDR1 and CDR2 are SGHTA and FQGTGA. The CDR3 consists of 14 residues.

A few counts support this clonotype. V and J are TRBV27 and TRBJ1-2; weak D call: TRBD1 (5 bases). V dropped 3 bases and J dropped 3 bases, with 8 bases sitting between them. The CDR3 runs to 13 residues. CDR1 and CDR2 from the germline V gene are MNHEY and SMNVEV (reference sequence). CDR3 sequence (DNA): TGTGCCAGCAGTTTTGCAGGGTACTATGGCTACACCTTC. Amino acid sequence: CASSFAGYYGYTF.

This sequence joins TRBV6-6 and TRBJ2-1; possible D gene TRBD2, 6 bases. Trimming pared 2 bases from V and 9 bases from J, leaving 11 bases between. This CDR3 has 13 residues. Germline V gene lookup returns CDR1 MNHNY and CDR2 SVGAGI (reference sequence). The CDR3 region is CASSYASVSEQFF. The CDR3 coding sequence is TGTGCCAGCAGTTACGCTAGCGTCTCTGAGCAGTTCTTC.

V gene TRBV7-6 combines with J gene TRBJ2-7, with D possibly TRBD1 on 6 matching bases. Trimming removed 5 bases from V and 4 bases from J, with 12 bases in between. CDR1 is SGHVS, CDR2 FNYEAQ, per germline. This CDR3 has 13 residues. The CDR3 here is CASSPNRVYEQYF. The CDR3 bases are TGTGCCAGCAGCCCAAACAGGGTATACGAGCAGTACTTC.

This clonotype appeared many times. This clone may be a read error of a much larger clone one base away. The chain links TRBV7-2 to TRBJ2-5; no clear D. V lost 5 bases to trimming and J lost 11 bases, with 27 bases between them. From germline, CDR1 is SGHTA and CDR2 FQGNSA. This CDR3 region has 16 residues. CDR3 in amino acids: CASSPSVTPSLNEQYF. The CDR3 DNA is TGTGCCAGCAGCCCCTCGGTCACACCCTCCCTAAATGAGCAGTACTTC.

This clonotype turned up a few times. This rearrangement joins TRBV4-1 to TRBJ2-3; D may be TRBD1 (6 bases). Germline V gene data show CDR1 as MGHRA and CDR2 as YSYEKL. Trimming shortened V by 3 bases and J by 0 bases, and 10 bases separated the two germline ends. There are 15 residues in the CDR3. CDR3 loop: CASSHQGRSTDTQYF. CDR3 nucleotides: TGCGCCAGCAGCCATCAGGGGCGAAGCACAGATACGCAGTATTTT.

The chain is built from TRBV3-1 and TRBJ2-5; 7 nucleotides match TRBD1. With V trimmed by 1 base and J by 2 bases, 4 bases remained unmatched. The germline CDR1 and CDR2 sequences are LGHDT and YNNKEL (reference sequence). This CDR3 is built from 15 residues. The DNA of the CDR3 is TGTGCCAGCAGCCAAGGACGGACAGGACAAGAGACCCAGTACTTC. Encoded protein: CASSQGRTGQETQYF.

V usage is TRBV29-1 and J usage is TRBJ2-2; 9 nucleotides agree with TRBD2. V shed 4 bases and J 5 bases; nucleotides not matched to a gene: 11. Germline CDR1 reads SQVTM; CDR2 reads ANQGSEA. This CDR3 is 16 amino acids long. CDR3 region: CSVVVGSGRSTGELFF. In DNA form, the CDR3 reads TGCAGCGTTGTAGTAGGTAGCGGGAGATCTACCGGGGAGCTGTTTTTT.

The chain employs TRBV11-1 and TRBJ2-7, with D uncertain. The V end was cut by 7 bases, the J end by 0 bases, with 19 bases between. In germline, CDR1 is SGHAT, CDR2 FQDESV (reference sequence). This CDR3 has 16 residues. The chain's CDR3 is CASTPGGAEISYEQYF. CDR3 coding DNA: TGTGCCAGCACACCAGGTGGCGCGGAGATCTCCTACGAGCAGTACTTC.

This clonotype was counted only a few times. In DNA form, the CDR3 reads TGCAGCGTTGGGGGACTAGCGGACCAAAACATTCAGTACTTC. Translation gives CSVGGLADQNIQYF. The gene calls are TRBV29-1 and TRBJ2-4, with 11 bases that match TRBD2. This CDR3 region has 14 residues. The J segment lost 5 bases and the V segment lost 4 bases, leaving 4 bases of the junction unmatched. Germline CDR1 is SQVTM and CDR2 is ANQGSEA.

The rearrangement uses TRBV2 and TRBJ1-5, with a tentative D call TRBD1 (5 bases). This CDR3 region has 14 residues. In germline, CDR1 is SNHLY, CDR2 FYNNEI. Between the trimmed V and J ends, which lost 6 bases and 0 bases, there was a span of 9 bases. CDR3 DNA sequence: TGTGCCAGCAGACAGGACCTTAGCAATCAGCCCCAGCATTTT. Protein sequence: CASRQDLSNQPQHF.

V usage is TRBV29-1 and J usage is TRBJ2-2; D possibly corresponds to TRBD1 (6 bases). V was pared by 4 bases and J by 9 bases, with 15 bases between. The CDR3 loop spans 13 amino acids. CDR1 and CDR2 (germline): SQVTM, ANQGSEA. The CDR3 DNA sequence: TGCAGCGTTGGGACAGCCTTAGAGAGGGAGCTGTTTTTT. Translation: CSVGTALERELFF.

The rearrangement joins TRBV7-9 to TRBJ1-1; 7 nucleotides match TRBD1. Germline V gives CDR1 SEHNR, CDR2 FQNEAQ (reference sequence). The CDR3 is 14 amino acids. The V gene end was trimmed by 5 bases and the J gene end by 5 bases; junction bases not matched to a gene: 8. The CDR3 sequence: CASSLLQGLTEAFF. The CDR3 DNA reads TGTGCCAGCAGCCTATTACAGGGGTTGACTGAAGCTTTCTTT.

The gene calls are TRBV5-6 and TRBJ1-4; 10 bases align to TRBD1. The CDR3 is 17 residues long. After removal of 7 bases from V and 1 base from J, the junction contained 10 bases not matched to a gene. Germline V CDR1 and CDR2: SGHDT, YYEEEE. CDR3 sequence: CASAGTGVRRTNEKLFF. CDR3 nucleotide sequence: TGTGCCAGCGCCGGGACAGGGGTCAGACGAACTAATGAAAAACTGTTTTTT.

The CDR3 DNA sequence: TGCGCCAGCAGTGAGGGTCTAGCGGGACCCGCGGGATCGCAGTATTTT. It yields the protein CASSEGLAGPAGSQYF. The chain employs TRBV10-2 and TRBJ2-3; 9 nucleotides agree with TRBD2. This CDR3 contains 16 residues. V lost 2 bases and J lost 10; bases outside the gene matches: 13. Germline CDR1 and CDR2: WSHSY and SAAADI.

This chain joins TRBV30 and TRBJ1-5, with D possibly matching TRBD1 (6 bases). Germline CDR1 is GTSNPN and CDR2 is SVGIG (reference sequence). CDR3 length: 15 residues. Trimming stripped 4 bases from V and 3 bases from J, with 16 bases between. CDR3 sequence: CAWTQQGGVNQPQHF. The CDR3 region has the DNA TGTGCCTGGACCCAACAGGGTGGGGTCAATCAGCCCCAGCATTTT.

The chain recombines TRBV27 with TRBJ2-7; 10 bases match TRBD2. The CDR3 extends over 14 amino acids. V lost 11 bases to trimming and J lost 4 bases; unmatched junction nucleotides: 11. Germline V gene data show CDR1 as MNHEY and CDR2 as SMNVEV (reference sequence). The CDR3 nucleotides read TGTGCCCCTACGGAACTAGCGGGGATTTACGAGCAGTACTTC. Translating gives CAPTELAGIYEQYF.

The chain links TRBV27 to TRBJ1-2, with 11 bases matching TRBD1. The germline CDR1 and CDR2 sequences are MNHEY and SMNVEV (reference sequence). The junction had 9 bases not matched to a gene; V was cut back by 7 bases and J by 8 bases. The length of the CDR3 is 14 residues. In DNA form, the CDR3 reads TGTGCCAGCAACCCGGACAGGGGGCTAGGGGGCTACACCTTC. It specifies CASNPDRGLGGYTF.

This chain uses TRBV27 with TRBJ2-7, with 9 bases aligning to TRBD1. J lost 1 base, V lost 6 bases, and 10 bases had no gene match. Germline V lookup: CDR1 MNHEY, CDR2 SMNVEV (reference sequence). The length of the CDR3 is 16 residues. CDR3 sequence reads: CASRLLPGQGSYEQYF. CDR3 nucleotide sequence: TGTGCCAGCAGACTTCTCCCGGGACAGGGTTCCTACGAGCAGTACTTC.